A selection of T cell receptor beta chains follows, all from one sample in a study of cytomegalovirus exposure and HLA in healthy donors. Assay used: immunoSEQ multiplex PCR; TCRdb lists only in-frame clones, some missing. The repertoire has over 200,000 clones, 83% of them found once; the top ten carry around 5.6%. Sample: PBMCs. These receptors came from a woman aged 18-29 years in good health and CMV-seronegative. CDR3s include the opening cysteine and the closing phenylalanine or tryptophan. D genes are given only for firm matches. Clone size is not always given. Where it is, it says once, few, many or a class for expanded clones.

v_call	j_call	clone_size	d_call	cdr3_aa	cdr3_nt
TRBV30	TRBJ2-7	NA	NA	CAWSAGSDSYEQYF	TGTGCCTGGAGTGCGGGTTCCGATTCCTACGAGCAGTACTTC
TRBV7-8	TRBJ1-2	once	NA	CASSKFDRGYTF	TGTGCCAGCAGTAAATTCGACCGTGGCTACACCTTC
TRBV5-1	TRBJ2-7	NA	TRBD2	CASSRLPSGSSSYEQYF	TGCGCCAGCAGCCGCCTCCCTAGCGGGAGTAGCTCCTACGAGCAGTACTTC
TRBV9	TRBJ2-3	NA	NA	CASSVDPITDTQYF	TGTGCCAGCAGCGTAGACCCCATTACAGATACGCAGTATTTT
TRBV10-3	TRBJ1-1	few	NA	CAISGQQTVTNTEAFF	TGTGCCATCAGTGGACAACAGACAGTAACGAACACTGAAGCTTTCTTT
TRBV6-1	TRBJ2-1	NA	NA	CASSEAGQVYNEQFF	TGTGCCAGCAGTGAAGCAGGACAAGTATACAATGAGCAGTTCTTC
TRBV5-1	TRBJ2-7	NA	TRBD1	CASSLLETGSEQYF	TGCGCCAGCAGCTTGCTGGAGACAGGGTCTGAGCAGTACTTC
TRBV27	TRBJ2-1	NA	TRBD1	CASSLGQGPYNEQFF	TGTGCCAGCAGTTTGGGACAGGGCCCCTACAATGAGCAGTTCTTC
TRBV5-6	TRBJ1-6	NA	NA	CASSLIGSPLHF	TGTGCCAGCAGCTTGATTGGTTCACCCCTCCACTTT
TRBV30	TRBJ1-5	NA	TRBD1	CAWNPGQVNNQPQHF	TGTGCCTGGAATCCGGGACAGGTAAACAATCAGCCCCAGCATTTT
TRBV25-1	TRBJ1-2	few	NA	CASSELGYGYTF	TGTGCCAGCAGTGAATTGGGGTATGGCTACACCTTC
TRBV5-1	TRBJ1-2	NA	NA	CASSLDGSSGGGYTF	TGCGCCAGCAGCTTGGATGGCAGTTCCGGTGGGGGCTACACCTTC
TRBV5-6	TRBJ2-1	NA	NA	CASSGDNYNEQFF	TGTGCCAGCAGCGGGGACAATTACAATGAGCAGTTCTTC
TRBV4-2	TRBJ2-1	NA	TRBD2	CASSQDGVRGGYNEQFF	TGTGCCAGCAGCCAAGATGGGGTGCGGGGGGGCTACAATGAGCAGTTCTTC
TRBV28	TRBJ2-7	NA	NA	CASRPPGSEQYF	TGTGCCAGCCGACCCCCAGGGTCCGAGCAGTACTTC
TRBV27	TRBJ1-5	NA	NA	CASSLLAEWSNQPQHF	TGTGCCAGCAGTTTACTGGCGGAATGGAGCAATCAGCCCCAGCATTTT
TRBV4-1	TRBJ2-5	few	NA	CASSQDWARETQYF	TGCGCCAGCAGCCAAGATTGGGCGAGAGAGACCCAGTACTTC
TRBV11-2	TRBJ2-2	NA	TRBD2	CASSLELAGGYGELFF	TGTGCCAGCAGCTTAGAACTAGCGGGAGGTTACGGGGAGCTGTTTTTT
TRBV11-2	TRBJ1-1	once	NA	CASALGSEPTEAFF	TGTGCCAGCGCCCTAGGGAGCGAGCCCACTGAAGCTTTCTTT
TRBV5-1	TRBJ2-2	NA	NA	CASRAQGSTGELFF	TGCGCCAGCAGAGCACAGGGTTCCACCGGGGAGCTGTTTTTT
TRBV5-1	TRBJ1-4	once	NA	CASRMDTGEKLFF	TGCGCCAGCAGAATGGATACAGGGGAAAAACTGTTTTTT
TRBV29-1	TRBJ1-3	NA	NA	CSAESRVSGNTIYF	TGCAGCGCCGAGTCCCGTGTCTCTGGAAACACCATATATTTT
TRBV5-6	TRBJ1-2	NA	TRBD1	CASSSYMTGLANYGYTF	TGTGCCAGCAGCTCTTACATGACAGGGTTGGCAAACTATGGCTACACCTTC
TRBV11-2	TRBJ1-2	NA	NA	CASSLRVGRKQGLGGYTF	TGTGCCAGCAGCTTAAGGGTGGGGAGAAAACAGGGTCTAGGAGGCTACACCTTC
TRBV7-8	TRBJ1-1	NA	NA	CASSFVRTEAFF	TGTGCCAGCAGCTTTGTGAGGACTGAAGCTTTCTTT
TRBV6-1	TRBJ1-5	NA	TRBD1	CASSRTGTGNQPQHF	TGTGCCAGCAGTCGCACCGGGACAGGCAATCAGCCCCAGCATTTT
TRBV18	TRBJ1-2	NA	TRBD1	CASSPGTGEGGYTF	TGTGCCAGCTCACCCGGGACAGGGGAAGGTGGCTACACCTTC
TRBV9	TRBJ2-2	NA	TRBD1	CASSVGRGLFGELFF	TGTGCCAGCAGCGTGGGCAGGGGGCTTTTCGGGGAGCTGTTTTTT
TRBV6-5	TRBJ1-1	NA	NA	CASSLTGGMNTEAFF	TGTGCCAGCAGTTTAACAGGAGGCATGAACACTGAAGCTTTCTTT
TRBV19	TRBJ1-2	NA	NA	CASTTRGLGYGYTF	TGTGCCAGTACAACCAGGGGTTTAGGCTATGGCTACACCTTC
TRBV5-1	TRBJ1-3	NA	NA	CASSLATPKFGNTIYF	TGCGCCAGCAGCTTGGCCACCCCGAAGTTCGGAAACACCATATATTTT
TRBV19	TRBJ1-5	NA	TRBD1	CASSSPGTGGGQPQHF	TGTGCCAGTAGTAGCCCCGGGACAGGGGGCGGGCAGCCCCAGCATTTT
TRBV28	TRBJ1-2	NA	NA	CASRPGATRGYGYTF	TGTGCCAGCAGACCTGGAGCCACCAGGGGCTATGGCTACACCTTC
TRBV18	TRBJ2-2	few	TRBD1	CASSPGTGGTGELFF	TGTGCCAGCTCACCCGGGACAGGAGGCACCGGGGAGCTGTTTTTT
TRBV28	TRBJ1-2	once	NA	CASSLGQGNTVTF	TGTGCCAGCAGTTTGGGTCAGGGTAATACCGTCACCTTC
TRBV5-1	TRBJ2-3	NA	NA	CASSQRTDRTDTQYF	TGCGCCAGCAGCCAAAGGACAGACCGCACAGATACGCAGTATTTT
TRBV28	TRBJ1-5	few	NA	CASSLPPTSNQPQHF	TGTGCCAGCAGCCTACCTCCCACTAGCAATCAGCCCCAGCATTTT
TRBV2	TRBJ1-1	NA	NA	CASSRARKRGTEAFF	TGTGCCAGCAGTCGGGCGCGTAAGAGAGGCACTGAAGCTTTCTTT
TRBV5-1	TRBJ2-7	NA	NA	CASSFRDRLLYEQYF	TGCGCCAGCAGCTTCCGCGATAGGCTCCTCTACGAGCAGTACTTC
TRBV27	TRBJ2-7	NA	NA	CASTPYSARVPYEQYF	TGTGCCAGCACCCCCTACTCGGCTAGGGTTCCCTACGAGCAGTACTTC
TRBV2	TRBJ1-1	NA	TRBD1	CASSGRTGSRTEAFF	TGTGCCAGCAGTGGTAGGACAGGGTCGAGGACTGAAGCTTTCTTT
TRBV6-1	TRBJ2-7	NA	NA	CASSTGTQTYEQYF	TGTGCCAGCAGCACCGGGACTCAGACCTACGAGCAGTACTTC
TRBV14	TRBJ2-1	NA	TRBD1	CASSQAVAGGDEQFF	TGTGCCAGCAGCCAAGCAGTGGCAGGGGGTGATGAGCAGTTCTTC
TRBV29-1	TRBJ1-2	NA	TRBD1	CSVVGGHGYTF	TGCAGCGTTGTAGGGGGCCATGGCTACACCTTC
TRBV5-1	TRBJ2-3	once	NA	CASSLGADGTDTQYF	TGCGCCAGCAGCTTGGGGGCAGACGGCACAGATACGCAGTATTTT
TRBV2	TRBJ2-1	NA	TRBD2	CASSGLAVNNEQFF	TGTGCCAGCAGTGGACTAGCGGTCAACAATGAGCAGTTCTTC
TRBV7-2	TRBJ2-7	NA	NA	CASSSGAVAYEQYF	TGTGCCAGCAGCTCAGGCGCCGTAGCCTACGAGCAGTACTTC
TRBV28	TRBJ1-2	NA	NA	CASRGRPNYGYTF	TGTGCCAGCAGAGGACGGCCGAACTATGGCTACACCTTC
TRBV6-5	TRBJ2-2	once	TRBD1	CASRSGQGVFGELFF	TGTGCCAGCAGGTCGGGACAGGGAGTTTTCGGGGAGCTGTTTTTT
TRBV5-1	TRBJ2-7	NA	NA	CASSYETETYEQYF	TGCGCCAGCAGCTATGAGACGGAGACTTACGAGCAGTACTTC
TRBV11-2	TRBJ1-1	NA	NA	CASSASRGGITEAFF	TGTGCCAGCAGCGCCTCCAGGGGTGGGATAACTGAAGCTTTCTTT